What follows is one T cell receptor beta chain and its context. The data were taken from a study of blood T cell repertoires in COVID-19. Trimming took 6 bases from V and 0 from J, leaving 15 bases between them. The length of the CDR3 is 16 residues. Germline V gives CDR1 MNHEY, CDR2 SVGAGI. TCRdb's table, derived via immunoSEQ multiplex PCR, lists solely in-frame clones and lacks some. The sample holds about 64,000 clones, under 95% seen once. This clonotype was sampled from a human donor in a cohort sampled during active COVID-19. The chain joins TRBV6-5 to TRBJ2-1; TRBD2 is a possible D gene (6 bases). Sequencing was carried out using peripheral blood. The CDR3 protein is CASRYLGGNSYNEQFF. The DNA for the CDR3 is TGTGCCAGCAGATACCTAGGAGGGAACTCCTACAATGAGCAGTTCTTC.